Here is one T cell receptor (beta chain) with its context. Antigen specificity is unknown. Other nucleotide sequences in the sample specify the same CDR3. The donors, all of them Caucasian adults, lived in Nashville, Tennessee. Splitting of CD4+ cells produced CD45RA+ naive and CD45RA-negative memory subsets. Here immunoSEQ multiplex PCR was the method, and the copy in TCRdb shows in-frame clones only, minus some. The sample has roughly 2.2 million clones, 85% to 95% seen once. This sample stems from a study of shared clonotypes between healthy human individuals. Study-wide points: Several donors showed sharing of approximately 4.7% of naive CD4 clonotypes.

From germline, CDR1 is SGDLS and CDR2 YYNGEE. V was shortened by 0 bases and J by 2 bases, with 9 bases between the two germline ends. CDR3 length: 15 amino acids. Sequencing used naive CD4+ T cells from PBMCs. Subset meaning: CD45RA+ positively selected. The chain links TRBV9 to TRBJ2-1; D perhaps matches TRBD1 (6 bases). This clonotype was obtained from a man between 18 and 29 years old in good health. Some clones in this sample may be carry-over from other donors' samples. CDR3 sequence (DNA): TGTGCCAGCAGCGTAGGTACAGGGACCTACAATGAGCAGTTCTTC. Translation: CASSVGTGTYNEQFF.